The rows below give T cell receptor beta chains drawn from one sample of a study of T cells in Graves' hyperthyroidism and ophthalmopathy. TCRdb ran MiXCR on the multiplex PCR reads and lists one entry per CDR3 protein. The data hold around 600,000 distinct CDR3 sequences, with approximately 14% observed a single time. Sequenced input: blood. Receptors originate from a woman in her 50s with Graves' ophthalmopathy. Each CDR3 is given without its conserved first and last residue. Where a row states a size, it is once, few, many or the class of an expanded clone; other rows omit it.

v_call,cdr3_length,clone_size,j_call,cdr3_aa
TRBV7-9,11,few,TRBJ1-2,ASSLPRGRGYT
TRBV5-1,13,many,TRBJ2-7,ASSPERGGRKKQY
TRBV9,13,-,TRBJ2-2,ASSVAVQPTGELF
TRBV12-3/TRBV12-4,14,many,TRBJ2-5,ASSLRRETWWETQY
TRBV7-6,13,-,TRBJ2-6,ASSPRDSGANVLT
TRBV27,13,-,TRBJ1-6,ASTLRWGGNSPLH
TRBV5-1,15,many,TRBJ1-1,ASSLAGTGIMNTEAF
TRBV10-3,11,many,TRBJ1-1,AITQTVSTEAF
TRBV4-3,13,few,TRBJ1-2,ASSQDTGGGKGYT
TRBV11-2,14,many,TRBJ2-7,ASSDGLAGGRDEQY
TRBV6-2/TRBV6-3,12,-,TRBJ2-1,ASSYSETDNEQF
TRBV6-1,12,many,TRBJ1-1,ASREKGGITEAF